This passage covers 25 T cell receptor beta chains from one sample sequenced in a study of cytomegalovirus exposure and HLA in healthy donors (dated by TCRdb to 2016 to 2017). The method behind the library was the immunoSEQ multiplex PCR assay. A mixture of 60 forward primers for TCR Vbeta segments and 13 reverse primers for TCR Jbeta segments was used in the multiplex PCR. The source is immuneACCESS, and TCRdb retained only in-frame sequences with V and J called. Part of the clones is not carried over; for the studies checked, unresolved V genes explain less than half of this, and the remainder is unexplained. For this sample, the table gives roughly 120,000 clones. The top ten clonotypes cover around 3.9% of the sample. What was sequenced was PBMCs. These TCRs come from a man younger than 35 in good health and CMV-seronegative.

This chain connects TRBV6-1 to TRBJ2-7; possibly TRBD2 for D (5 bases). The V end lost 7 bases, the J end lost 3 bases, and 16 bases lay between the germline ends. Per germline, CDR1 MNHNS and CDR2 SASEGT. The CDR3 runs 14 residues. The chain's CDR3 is CASTPGGQSYEQYF. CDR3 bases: TGTGCCAGCACCCCTGGCGGGCAGAGCTACGAGCAGTACTTC.

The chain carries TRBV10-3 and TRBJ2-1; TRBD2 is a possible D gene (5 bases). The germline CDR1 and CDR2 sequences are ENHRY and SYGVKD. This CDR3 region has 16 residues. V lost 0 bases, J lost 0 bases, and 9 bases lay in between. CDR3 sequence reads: CAISESDFSSYNEQFF. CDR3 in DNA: TGTGCCATCAGTGAGTCGGACTTCAGCTCCTACAATGAGCAGTTCTTC.

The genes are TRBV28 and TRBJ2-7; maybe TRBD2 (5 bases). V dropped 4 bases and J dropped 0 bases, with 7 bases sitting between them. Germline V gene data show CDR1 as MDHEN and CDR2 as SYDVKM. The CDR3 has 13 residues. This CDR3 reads CASSSSPSYEQYF. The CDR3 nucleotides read TGTGCCAGCAGTTCTAGCCCCTCCTACGAGCAGTACTTC.

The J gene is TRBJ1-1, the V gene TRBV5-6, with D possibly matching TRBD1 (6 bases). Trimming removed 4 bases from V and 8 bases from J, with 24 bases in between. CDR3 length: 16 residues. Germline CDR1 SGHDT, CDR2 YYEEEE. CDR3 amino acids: CASSLRGGQEEVEAFF. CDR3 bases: TGTGCCAGCAGCCTCCGCGGGGGGCAGGAAGAAGTCGAAGCTTTCTTT. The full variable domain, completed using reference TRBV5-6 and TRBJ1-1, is DAGVTQSPTHLIKTRGQQVTLRCSPKSGHDTVSWYQQALGQGPQFIFQYYEEEERQRGNFPDRFSGHQFPNYSSELNVNALLLGDSALYLCASSLRGGQEEVEAFFGQGTRLTVV.

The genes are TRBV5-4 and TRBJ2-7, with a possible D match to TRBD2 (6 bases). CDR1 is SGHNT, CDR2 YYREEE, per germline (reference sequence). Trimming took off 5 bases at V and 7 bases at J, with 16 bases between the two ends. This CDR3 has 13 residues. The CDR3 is CASRSDSAGEQYF. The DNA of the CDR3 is TGTGCCAGCAGGTCCGACAGTGCGGGGGAGCAGTACTTC.

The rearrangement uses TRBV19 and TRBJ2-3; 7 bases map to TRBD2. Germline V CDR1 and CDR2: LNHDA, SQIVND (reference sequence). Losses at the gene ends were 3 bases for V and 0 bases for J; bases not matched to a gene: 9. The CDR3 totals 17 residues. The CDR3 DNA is TGTGCCAGTAGTATGGTTCTCCTAGCGGCTAGCACAGATACGCAGTATTTT. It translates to CASSMVLLAASTDTQYF.

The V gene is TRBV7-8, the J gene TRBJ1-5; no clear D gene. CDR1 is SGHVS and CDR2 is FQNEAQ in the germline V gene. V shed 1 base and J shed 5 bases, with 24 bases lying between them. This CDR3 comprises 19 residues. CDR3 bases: TGTGCCAGCAGCTTAGTTCGCGCCAGGAAGGTCATAGACCATCAGCCCCAGCATTTT. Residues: CASSLVRARKVIDHQPQHF.

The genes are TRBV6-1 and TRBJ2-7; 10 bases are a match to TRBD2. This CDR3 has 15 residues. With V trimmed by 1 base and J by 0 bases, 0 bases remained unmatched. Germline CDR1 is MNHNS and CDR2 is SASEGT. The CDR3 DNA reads TGTGCCAGCAGTGAAGGACTAGCGGGCTCCTACGAGCAGTACTTC. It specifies CASSEGLAGSYEQYF.

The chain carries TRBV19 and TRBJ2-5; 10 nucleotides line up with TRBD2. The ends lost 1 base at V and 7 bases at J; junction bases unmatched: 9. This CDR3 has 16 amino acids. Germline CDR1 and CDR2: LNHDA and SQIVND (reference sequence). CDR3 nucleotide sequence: TGTGCCAGTAGTATAGGGACCGGGACTAGCGTCGGGACCCAGTACTTC. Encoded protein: CASSIGTGTSVGTQYF.

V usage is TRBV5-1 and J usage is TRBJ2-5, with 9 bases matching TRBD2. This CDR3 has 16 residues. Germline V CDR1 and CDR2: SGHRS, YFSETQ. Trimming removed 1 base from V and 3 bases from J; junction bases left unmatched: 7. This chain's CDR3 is CASSLSSSGIKETQYF. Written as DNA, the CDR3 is TGCGCCAGCAGCTTGAGTTCTAGCGGGATTAAAGAGACCCAGTACTTC.

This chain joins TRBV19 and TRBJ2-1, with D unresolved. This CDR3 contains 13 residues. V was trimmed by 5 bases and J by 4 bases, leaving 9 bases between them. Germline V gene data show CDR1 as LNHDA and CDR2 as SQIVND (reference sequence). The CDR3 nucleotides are TGTGCCAGTAGTCAGAATTTTTACAATGAGCAGTTCTTC. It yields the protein CASSQNFYNEQFF. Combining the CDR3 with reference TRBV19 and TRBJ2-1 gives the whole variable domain DGGITQSPKYLFRKEGQNVTLSCEQNLNHDAMYWYRQDPGQGLRLIYYSQIVNDFQKGDIAEGYSVSREKKESFPLTVTSAQKNPTAFYLCASSQNFYNEQFFGPGTRLTVL.

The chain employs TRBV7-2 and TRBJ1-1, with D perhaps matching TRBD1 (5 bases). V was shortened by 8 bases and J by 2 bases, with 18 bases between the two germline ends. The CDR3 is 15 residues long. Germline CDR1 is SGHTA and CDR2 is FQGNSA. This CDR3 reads CASSRVRTSNTEAFF. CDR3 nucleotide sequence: TGTGCCAGCTCCCGCGTCAGGACATCTAACACTGAAGCTTTCTTT.

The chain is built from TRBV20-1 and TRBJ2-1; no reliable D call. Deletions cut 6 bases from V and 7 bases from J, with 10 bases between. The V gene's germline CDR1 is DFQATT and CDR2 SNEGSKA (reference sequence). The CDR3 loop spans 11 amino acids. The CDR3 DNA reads TGCAGTGCCCGAGACTTTAATGAGCAGTTCTTC. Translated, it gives CSARDFNEQFF.

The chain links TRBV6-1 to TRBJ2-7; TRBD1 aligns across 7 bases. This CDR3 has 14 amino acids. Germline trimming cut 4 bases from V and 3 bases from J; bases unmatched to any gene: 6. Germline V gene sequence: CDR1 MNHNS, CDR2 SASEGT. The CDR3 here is CASSAGTAFYEQYF. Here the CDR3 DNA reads TGTGCCAGCAGTGCCGGGACAGCCTTCTACGAGCAGTACTTC.

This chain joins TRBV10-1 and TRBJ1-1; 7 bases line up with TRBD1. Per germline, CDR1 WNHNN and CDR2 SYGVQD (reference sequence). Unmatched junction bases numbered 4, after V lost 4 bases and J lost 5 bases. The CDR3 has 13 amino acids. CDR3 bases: TGCGCCAGCAGTGGACAGGGATGGACTGAAGCTTTCTTT. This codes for CASSGQGWTEAFF.

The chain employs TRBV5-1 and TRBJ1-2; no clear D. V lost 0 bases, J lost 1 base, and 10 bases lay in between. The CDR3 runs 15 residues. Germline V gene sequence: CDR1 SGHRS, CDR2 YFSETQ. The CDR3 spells CASSLGDRDNYGYTF. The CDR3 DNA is TGCGCCAGCAGCTTGGGAGACCGGGATAACTATGGCTACACCTTC.

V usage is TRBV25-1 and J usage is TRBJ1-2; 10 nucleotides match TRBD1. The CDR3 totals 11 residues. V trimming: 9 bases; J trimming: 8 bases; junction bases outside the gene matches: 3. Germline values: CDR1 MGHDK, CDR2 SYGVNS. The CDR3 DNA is TGTGCCAGTGGGACAGGGGAGGGCTACACCTTC. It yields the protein CASGTGEGYTF.

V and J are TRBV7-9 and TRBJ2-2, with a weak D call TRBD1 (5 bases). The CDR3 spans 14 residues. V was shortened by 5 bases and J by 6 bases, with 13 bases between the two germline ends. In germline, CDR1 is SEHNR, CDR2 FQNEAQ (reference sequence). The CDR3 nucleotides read TGTGCCAGCAGCACCCCCTTGGGGCCCGGGGAGCTGTTTTTT. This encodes CASSTPLGPGELFF.

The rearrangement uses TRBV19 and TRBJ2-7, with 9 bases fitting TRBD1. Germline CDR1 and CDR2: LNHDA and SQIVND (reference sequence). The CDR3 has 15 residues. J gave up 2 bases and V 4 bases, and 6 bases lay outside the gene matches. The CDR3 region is CASSTSGTGTYEQYF. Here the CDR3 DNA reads TGTGCCAGTAGTACCTCCGGGACAGGGACCTACGAGCAGTACTTC. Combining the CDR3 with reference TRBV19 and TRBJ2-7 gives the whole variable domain DGGITQSPKYLFRKEGQNVTLSCEQNLNHDAMYWYRQDPGQGLRLIYYSQIVNDFQKGDIAEGYSVSREKKESFPLTVTSAQKNPTAFYLCASSTSGTGTYEQYFGPGTRLTVT.

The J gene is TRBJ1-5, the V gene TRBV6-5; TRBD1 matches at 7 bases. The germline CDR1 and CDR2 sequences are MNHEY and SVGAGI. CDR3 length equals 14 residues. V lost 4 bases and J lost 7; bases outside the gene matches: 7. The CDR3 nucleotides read TGTGCCAGCAGTTCGACAGGGTGGGGCCAGCCCCAGCATTTT. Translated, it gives CASSSTGWGQPQHF.

The chain's CDR3 is CASSGTGSIPYGYTF. The CDR3, as DNA: TGTGCCAGCAGCGGAACAGGGAGCATCCCCTATGGCTACACCTTC. This chain connects TRBV9 to TRBJ1-2; TRBD1 is a possible D gene (6 bases). CDR1 is SGDLS and CDR2 is YYNGEE in the germline V gene. With 3 bases removed from V and 4 bases from J, the gap between germline ends came to 16 bases. The CDR3 totals 15 residues.

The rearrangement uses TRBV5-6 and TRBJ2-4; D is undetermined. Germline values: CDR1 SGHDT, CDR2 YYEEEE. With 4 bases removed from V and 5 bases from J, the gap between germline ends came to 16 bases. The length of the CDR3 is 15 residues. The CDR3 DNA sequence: TGTGCCAGCAGCCTTGCCGGGTTTAGGCAAAACATTCAGTACTTC. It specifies CASSLAGFRQNIQYF.

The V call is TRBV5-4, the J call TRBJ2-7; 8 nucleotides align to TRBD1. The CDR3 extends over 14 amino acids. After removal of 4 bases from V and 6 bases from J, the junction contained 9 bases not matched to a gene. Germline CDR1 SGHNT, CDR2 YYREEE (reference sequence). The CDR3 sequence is CASSTTTGGGEQYF. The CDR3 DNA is TGTGCCAGCAGCACGACTACAGGGGGAGGCGAGCAGTACTTC. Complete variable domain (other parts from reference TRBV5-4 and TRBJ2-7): ETGVTQSPTHLIKTRGQQVTLRCSSQSGHNTVSWYQQALGQGPQFIFQYYREEENGRGNFPPRFSGLQFPNYSSELNVNALELDDSALYLCASSTTTGGGEQYFGPGTRLTVT.

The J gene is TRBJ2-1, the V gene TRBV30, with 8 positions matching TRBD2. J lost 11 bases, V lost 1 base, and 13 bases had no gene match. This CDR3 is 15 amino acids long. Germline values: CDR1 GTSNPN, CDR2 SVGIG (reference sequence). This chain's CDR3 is CAWSGSSGDLNKQFF. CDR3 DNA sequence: TGTGCCTGGAGTGGCAGTAGCGGGGACCTAAATAAGCAGTTCTTC. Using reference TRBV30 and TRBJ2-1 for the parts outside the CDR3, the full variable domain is SQTIHQWPATLVQPVGSPLSLECTVEGTSNPNLYWYRQAAGRGLQLLFYSVGIGQISSEVPQNLSASRPQDRQFILSSKKLLLSDSGFYLCAWSGSSGDLNKQFFGPGTRLTVL.

The DNA of the CDR3 is TGTGCCAGCAGCTCCTGGGCCGGGACTACCGAGCAGTACTTC. It encodes CASSSWAGTTEQYF. The chain uses TRBV14 and TRBJ2-7, with 7 nucleotides matching TRBD2. The CDR3 covers 14 residues. Trimming removed 5 bases from V and 6 bases from J; junction bases left unmatched: 10. Per germline, CDR1 SGHDN and CDR2 FVKESK.